What follows are 6 T cell receptor beta chains derived from one specimen sequenced in a study of cytomegalovirus exposure and HLA in healthy donors. PCR amplification relied on 60 Vbeta primers (plus 13 Jbeta primers). Clones were sequenced by immunoSEQ multiplex PCR, and TCRdb holds only the in-frame ones, with some missing. Among about 200,000 clones listed, approximately 80% were seen once. Sequenced input: PBMCs. The receptors stem from a girl aged 10-17 years in good health and CMV-seronegative.

The chain couples TRBV29-1 to TRBJ2-5; no reliable D call. V was trimmed by 4 bases and J by 0 bases, leaving 21 bases between them. CDR1 and CDR2 from the germline V gene are SQVTM and ANQGSEA. The CDR3 sequence is 17 residues long. The CDR3 here is CSVGLLPVVGNQETQYF. DNA for the CDR3: TGCAGCGTTGGACTGCTGCCTGTTGTTGGAAACCAAGAGACCCAGTACTTC.

The chain couples TRBV19 to TRBJ1-3; no definite D call. Germline assignment: CDR1 LNHDA and CDR2 SQIVND (reference sequence). Deletions cut 3 bases from V and 2 bases from J, with 8 bases between. This CDR3 is 14 amino acids long. In nucleotides, the CDR3 is TGTGCCAGTAGTATGGGTGGAGCTGGAAACACCATATATTTT. Its protein is CASSMGGAGNTIYF.

This clone was detected only a few times. The V call is TRBV4-2, the J call TRBJ1-2; D is possibly TRBD1 (5 bases). CDR1 LGHNA and CDR2 YNFKEQ come from the germline V gene. There are 17 residues in the CDR3. With 0 bases removed from V and 1 base from J, the gap between germline ends came to 15 bases. DNA for the CDR3: TGTGCCAGCAGCCAAGATCTGGGGCCAGGGCTTAACTATGGCTACACCTTC. It yields the protein CASSQDLGPGLNYGYTF.

The rearrangement links TRBV6-5 to TRBJ1-5; perhaps TRBD1 as D (5 bases). This CDR3 has 15 amino acids. In germline, CDR1 is MNHEY, CDR2 SVGAGI. The V gene lost 6 bases and the J gene lost 0 bases, with 12 bases spanning the gap. As DNA, the CDR3 is TGTGCCAGCAGATCCCAGGGTACTAGCAATCAGCCCCAGCATTTT. As protein: CASRSQGTSNQPQHF.

The chain links TRBV4-2 to TRBJ1-5, with 9 bases matching TRBD1. Germline V gene data show CDR1 as LGHNA and CDR2 as YNFKEQ. This CDR3 is built from 16 residues. V lost 3 bases and J lost 5; bases outside the gene matches: 8. CDR3 loop: CASSHRTGTGHQPQHF. CDR3 nucleotides: TGTGCCAGCAGCCACCGGACCGGGACAGGGCATCAGCCCCAGCATTTT.

This clone was seen a few times. The CDR3 nucleotides read TGTGCCAGCAGCTTCGGGGACTCTAATTCACCCCTCCACTTT. This sequence encodes CASSFGDSNSPLHF. The rearrangement joins TRBV13 to TRBJ1-6; maybe TRBD1 (5 bases). Trimming pared 3 bases from V and 6 bases from J, leaving 9 bases between. From germline, CDR1 is PRHDT and CDR2 FYEKMQ (reference sequence). This CDR3 contains 14 residues.